This record covers a single T cell receptor beta chain. The antigen is undetermined. The sample belongs to a study of cytomegalovirus exposure and HLA in healthy donors. Regarding the study as a whole: When the data were analyzed later, several of the most significant clusters appeared to be linked to common viral pathogens.

PCR used 60 Vbeta primers and 13 Jbeta primers. Libraries were prepared by immunoSEQ multiplex PCR; TCRdb keeps only in-frame clonotypes and omits some of them. Here the sample spans roughly 140,000 clones, roughly 80% being singletons. Per the germline V gene, CDR1 is KGHSH and CDR2 is LQKENI. The V segment lost 3 bases and the J segment 0 bases; nucleotides outside the gene matches: 7. The CDR3 totals 16 residues. The V gene is TRBV18, the J gene TRBJ1-1, with 7 positions matching TRBD1. The clonotype originates from a man in his forties in good health and CMV-seronegative. Material: PBMCs. The CDR3 region has the DNA TGTGCCAGCTCACCCGATCCGGGACAGATGAACACTGAAGCTTTCTTT. Protein sequence: CASSPDPGQMNTEAFF.